This T cell receptor beta chain appears in the sequencing data of a study of blood T cell repertoires in COVID-19. For the study at large: Sites in the United States, Italy and Spain provided acute and convalescent COVID-19 samples.

Germline loops: CDR1 MNHEY, CDR2 SVGAGI. The CDR3 has 15 amino acids. Trimming cost V 8 bases and J 4 bases; bases outside gene matches: 11. The authors' processing: Amplification of reference gene primers provided the estimated nucleated cell counts. The repertoire was sequenced with immunoSEQ multiplex PCR; TCRdb's copy has only in-frame clones and lacks some. V and J calls plus clone size are reproduced from that table; the DNA served to infer D and trimming. The table records fewer than 120,000 clones, 80% to 90% of them present only once. The sequenced sample consisted of peripheral blood. The chain is built from TRBV6-5 and TRBJ1-2; 9 bases align to TRBD1. The TCR originated in a woman in her sixties or seventies with acute or convalescent COVID-19. DNA for the CDR3: TGTGCCAGCCGCCTCGGAGACAGGGGGGTCTATGGCTACACCTTC. Protein product: CASRLGDRGVYGYTF.